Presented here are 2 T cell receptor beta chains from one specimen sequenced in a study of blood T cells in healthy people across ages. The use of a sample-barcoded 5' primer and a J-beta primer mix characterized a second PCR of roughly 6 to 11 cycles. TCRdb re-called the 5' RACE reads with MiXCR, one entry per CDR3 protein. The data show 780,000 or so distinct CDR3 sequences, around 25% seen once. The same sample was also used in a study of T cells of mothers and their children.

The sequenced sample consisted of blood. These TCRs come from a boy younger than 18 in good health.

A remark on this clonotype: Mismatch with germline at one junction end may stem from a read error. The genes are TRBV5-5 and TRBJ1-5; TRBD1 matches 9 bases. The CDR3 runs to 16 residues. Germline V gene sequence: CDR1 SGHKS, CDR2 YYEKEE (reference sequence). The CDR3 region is CTSSRQGVGSNQPQHF. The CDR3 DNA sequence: TGTACCAGCAGCCGACAGGGGGTGGGGAGCAATCAGCCCCAGCATTTT.

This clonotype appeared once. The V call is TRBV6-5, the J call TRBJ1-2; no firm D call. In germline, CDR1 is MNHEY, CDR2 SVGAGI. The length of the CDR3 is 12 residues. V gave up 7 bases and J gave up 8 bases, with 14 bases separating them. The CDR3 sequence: CASKTKTEGYTF. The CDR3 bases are TGTGCCAGCAAAACTAAAACGGAAGGCTACACCTTC.